The 3 T cell receptor beta chains reported below all come from one sample, sequenced in a study of cytomegalovirus exposure and HLA in healthy donors. The PCR employed 60 Vbeta primers together with 13 Jbeta primers. Only in-frame clones appear in the TCRdb table, and some are missing; sequencing was by immunoSEQ multiplex PCR. The data hold some 170,000 clones, with roughly 79% observed a single time. The sample was PBMCs. Every receptor here comes from a woman aged 18 to 35 in good health and CMV-seropositive.

The chain employs TRBV19 and TRBJ1-2, with D possibly matching TRBD1 (5 bases). The ends were cut back, 1 base at V and 3 bases at J, with 18 bases in the middle. Germline CDR1 is LNHDA and CDR2 is SQIVND (reference sequence). The CDR3 is 17 residues long. CDR3 bases: TGTGCCAGTAGTATAGGGTCTTGGAGCAGGGTGGACTATGGCTACACCTTC. Translation gives CASSIGSWSRVDYGYTF.

This clone turned up a few times. The rearrangement links TRBV4-2 to TRBJ1-5; D is possibly TRBD1 (5 bases). V lost 1 base and J lost 2, with 9 bases in between. The length of the CDR3 is 15 residues. From germline, CDR1 is LGHNA and CDR2 YNFKEQ. The CDR3 protein is CASSQGREGNQPQHF. The CDR3 DNA is TGTGCCAGCAGCCAAGGCAGGGAGGGCAATCAGCCCCAGCATTTT.

The chain is built from TRBV29-1 and TRBJ2-1, with 8 positions matching TRBD2. Germline-derived CDR1 and CDR2 are SQVTM and ANQGSEA. The CDR3 has 16 residues. The trim removed 3 bases at V and 2 bases at J, leaving 9 bases unmatched. Written as DNA, the CDR3 is TGCAGCGTTGATCTAGGCGGGGGGCTCGCCTACAATGAGCAGTTCTTC. Its translation: CSVDLGGGLAYNEQFF.